Each of the 3 T cell receptor beta chains below was sequenced from the same sample in a study of OX40 agonist ivuxolimab in advanced cancers. Only in-frame clones appear in the TCRdb table, and some are missing; sequencing was by immunoSEQ multiplex PCR. The sample yields 7,500 to 10,000 clones, roughly 90% seen once. The specimen comprised CD4+ or CD8+ T cells sorted from blood, sampled in a trial of the OX40 agonist ivuxolimab. These receptors were obtained from an adult with an advanced solid tumor such as melanoma, head and neck, liver or kidney cancer.

This clone was observed once. The chain combines TRBV7-2 with TRBJ2-7; D might be TRBD1 or TRBD2, each matching 5 bases. Germline CDR1 is SGHTA and CDR2 is FQGNSA. The V end was cut by 4 bases, the J end by 7 bases, with 23 bases between. The CDR3 has 16 amino acids. CDR3 bases: TGTGCCAGCAGCTCCGTTTCATTGGGACCTTCACAAGAGCAGTACTTC. It is translated as CASSSVSLGPSQEQYF.

The chain links TRBV6-5 to TRBJ1-4; maybe TRBD1 (5 bases). The germline V gene has CDR1 MNHEY and CDR2 SVGAGI. CDR3 size: 13 residues. Trimming pared 5 bases from V and 4 bases from J, leaving 8 bases between. CDR3 region: CASSQGINEKLFF. The CDR3 coding sequence is TGTGCCAGCAGTCAGGGAATTAATGAAAAACTGTTTTTT.

The chain links TRBV28 to TRBJ1-5, with TRBD1 as a possible D gene (5 bases). This CDR3 is 14 amino acids long. The germline V gene encodes CDR1 MDHEN and CDR2 SYDVKM. With 6 bases removed from V and 2 bases from J, the gap between germline ends came to 11 bases. The CDR3 spells CASSRGSGNQPQHF. CDR3 nucleotide sequence: TGTGCCAGCAGCCGGGGCTCCGGCAATCAGCCCCAGCATTTT.